The 9 T cell receptor beta chains reported below all come from one sample, sequenced in a study of human T cells and chemical hapten exposure. TCRdb fed the RACE reads into MiXCR, producing one record per CDR3 protein. Found here are 300,000 to 450,000 distinct CDR3 sequences, roughly 5.3% of them singletons; the top ten hold approximately 2.8%. Time point denoted: pre-sensitization, week 0. Treatment defined: therapeutic diphenylcyclopropenone sensitization with weekly scalp DPC. Sequences were derived from whole blood, sampled in connection with sensitization to the hapten diphenylcyclopropenone (DPC). All receptors derive from a woman in her forties or fifties with alopecia areata. Some clones in this sample may be carry-over from other donors' samples.

This clonotype was seen a handful of times. This chain connects TRBV5-1 to TRBJ1-1; D is possibly TRBD1 (6 bases). Trimming cost V 4 bases and J 7 bases, with 14 bases left between them. The germline gives CDR1 SGHRS, CDR2 YFSETQ. The CDR3 has 13 residues. In DNA form, the CDR3 reads TGCGCCAGCAGCCCGACAGGCTTGTTTGAAGCTTTCTTT. Translation: CASSPTGLFEAFF.

This clonotype has only a few counts. The chain carries TRBV29-1 and TRBJ2-1; 9 nucleotides agree with TRBD2. This CDR3 comprises 14 residues. With 6 bases clipped from V and 6 bases from J, the junction kept 9 bases outside the gene matches. Germline-derived CDR1 and CDR2 are SQVTM and ANQGSEA. CDR3 nucleotides: TGCAGCGTACCGAAAGCGGGAGGTATCAATGAGCAGTTCTTC. This codes for CSVPKAGGINEQFF.

The rearrangement links TRBV27 to TRBJ1-5; 7 bases agree with TRBD1. CDR1 is MNHEY and CDR2 is SMNVEV in the germline V gene (reference sequence). With 6 bases clipped from V and 3 bases from J, the junction kept 8 bases outside the gene matches. This CDR3 region has 15 residues. CDR3 in DNA: TGTGCCAGCAGGTCTTCACAGGGGTTCAATCAGCCCCAGCATTTT. This codes for CASRSSQGFNQPQHF.

This clonotype was counted many times. As DNA, the CDR3 is TGTGCCACCAGTGATCGGTTCACAGATACGCAGTATTTT. Its protein product is CATSDRFTDTQYF. V usage is TRBV24-1 and J usage is TRBJ2-3; no clear D. Trimming pared 3 bases from V and 2 bases from J, leaving 5 bases between. This CDR3 has 13 amino acids. The germline gives CDR1 KGHDR, CDR2 SFDVKD.

This clonotype was detected many times. The rearrangement joins TRBV4-3 to TRBJ2-4, with D possibly being TRBD2 (5 bases). Germline CDR1 and CDR2: LGHNA and YSLEER. Trimming removed 4 bases at V and 3 bases at J, with 19 bases between. The CDR3 is 17 residues long. CDR3 coding DNA: TGCGCCAGCAGCCCGAACTCGATCCGGGGTGGCAAAAACATTCAGTACTTC. Protein product: CASSPNSIRGGKNIQYF.

In this sample, this clonotype turned up many times. CDR3 protein: CASSLATGTSAVLDEQFF. The CDR3, as DNA: TGTGCCAGCAGCTTAGCCACCGGGACATCCGCCGTACTCGATGAGCAGTTCTTC. The chain uses TRBV7-2 and TRBJ2-1; tentative D call: TRBD1 (6 bases). The V gene lost 0 bases and the J gene lost 8 bases, with 23 bases spanning the gap. There are 18 residues in the CDR3. Germline CDR1 reads SGHTA; CDR2 reads FQGNSA.

In this sample, this clonotype turned up many times. The chain employs TRBV7-6 and TRBJ2-7; D is undetermined. The CDR3 totals 14 residues. Trimming stripped 5 bases from V and 0 bases from J, with 11 bases between. Per the germline V gene, CDR1 is SGHVS and CDR2 is FNYEAQ. CDR3 protein: CASSPRRSSYEQYF. The CDR3 DNA is TGTGCCAGCAGCCCCAGAAGAAGCTCCTACGAGCAGTACTTC.

The rearrangement uses TRBV12-3 or TRBV12-4 and TRBJ1-1, with 7 nucleotides matching TRBD1. The junction had 6 bases not matched to a gene; V was cut back by 6 bases and J by 5 bases. The CDR3 extends over 13 amino acids. CDR3 bases: TGTGCCAGCAGCCCAGGGGGGGAGACTGAAGCTTTCTTT. As protein: CASSPGGETEAFF.

This clonotype was seen more than once but under ten times. The genes are TRBV6-2 or TRBV6-3 and TRBJ2-7; possibly TRBD2 for D (6 bases). The CDR3 consists of 14 residues. Trimming took 8 bases from V and 6 from J, leaving 20 bases between them. Per the germline V gene, CDR1 is MNHEY and CDR2 is SVGEGT. The CDR3, as DNA: TGTGCCAGCCGTGGTCTGGGACTCCACTCCGAGCAGTACTTC. This encodes CASRGLGLHSEQYF.